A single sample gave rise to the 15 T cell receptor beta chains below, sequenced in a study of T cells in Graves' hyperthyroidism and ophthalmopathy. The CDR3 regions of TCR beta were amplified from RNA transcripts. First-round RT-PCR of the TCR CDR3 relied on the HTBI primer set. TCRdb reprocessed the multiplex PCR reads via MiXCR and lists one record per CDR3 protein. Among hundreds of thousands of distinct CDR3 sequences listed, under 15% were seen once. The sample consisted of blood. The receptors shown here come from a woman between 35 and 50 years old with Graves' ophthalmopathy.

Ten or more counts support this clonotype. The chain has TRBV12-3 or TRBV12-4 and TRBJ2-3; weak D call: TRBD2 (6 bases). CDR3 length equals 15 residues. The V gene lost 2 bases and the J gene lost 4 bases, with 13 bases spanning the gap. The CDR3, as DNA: TGTGCCAGCAGTTTACTAGCGCCTCCCGCAGATACGCAGTATTTT. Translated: CASSLLAPPADTQYF.

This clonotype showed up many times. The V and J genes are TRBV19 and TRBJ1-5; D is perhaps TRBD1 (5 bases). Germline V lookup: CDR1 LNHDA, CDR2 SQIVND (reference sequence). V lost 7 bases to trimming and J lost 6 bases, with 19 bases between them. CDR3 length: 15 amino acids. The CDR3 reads CASKFWVDGGQPQHF. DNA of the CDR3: TGTGCCAGTAAGTTTTGGGTGGACGGGGGTCAGCCCCAGCATTTT.

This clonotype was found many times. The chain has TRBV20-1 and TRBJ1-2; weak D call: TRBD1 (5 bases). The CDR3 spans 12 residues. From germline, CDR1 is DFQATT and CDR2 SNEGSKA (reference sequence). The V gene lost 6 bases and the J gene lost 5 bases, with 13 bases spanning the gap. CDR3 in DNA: TGCAGTGCGGTCAGGGACGTGTATGGCTACACCTTC. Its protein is CSAVRDVYGYTF.

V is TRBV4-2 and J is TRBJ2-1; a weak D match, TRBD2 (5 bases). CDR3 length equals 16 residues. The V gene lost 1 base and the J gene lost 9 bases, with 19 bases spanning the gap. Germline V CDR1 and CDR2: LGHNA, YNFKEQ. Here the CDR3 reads CASSQAVGAKKGEQFF. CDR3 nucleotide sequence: TGTGCCAGCAGCCAAGCCGTGGGAGCAAAGAAAGGTGAGCAGTTCTTC.

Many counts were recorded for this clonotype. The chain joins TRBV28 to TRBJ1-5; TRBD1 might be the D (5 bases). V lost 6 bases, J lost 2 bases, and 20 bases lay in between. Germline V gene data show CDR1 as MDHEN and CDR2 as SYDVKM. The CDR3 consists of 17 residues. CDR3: CASSSIMGWGGNQPQHF. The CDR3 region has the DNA TGTGCCAGCAGCTCCATAATGGGGTGGGGGGGCAATCAGCCCCAGCATTTT. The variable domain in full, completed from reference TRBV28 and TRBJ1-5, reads DVKVTQSSRYLVKRTGEKVFLECVQDMDHENMFWYRQDPGLGLRLIYFSYDVKMKEKGDIPEGYSVSREKKERFSLILESASTNQTSMYLCASSSIMGWGGNQPQHFGDGTRLSIL.

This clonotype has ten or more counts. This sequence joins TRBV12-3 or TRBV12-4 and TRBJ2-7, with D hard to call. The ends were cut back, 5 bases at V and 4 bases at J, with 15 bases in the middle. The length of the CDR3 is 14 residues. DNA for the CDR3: TGTGCCAGCAGTAAGGCCCCACCTCCTTACGAGCAGTACTTC. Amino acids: CASSKAPPPYEQYF.

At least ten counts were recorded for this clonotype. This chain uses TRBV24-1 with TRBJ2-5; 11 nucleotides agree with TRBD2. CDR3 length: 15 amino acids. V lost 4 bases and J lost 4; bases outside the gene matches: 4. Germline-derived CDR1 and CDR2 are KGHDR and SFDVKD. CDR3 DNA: TGTGCCACCAGTGACTCGGGACTAGCGGCAGAGACCCAGTACTTC. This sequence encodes CATSDSGLAAETQYF.

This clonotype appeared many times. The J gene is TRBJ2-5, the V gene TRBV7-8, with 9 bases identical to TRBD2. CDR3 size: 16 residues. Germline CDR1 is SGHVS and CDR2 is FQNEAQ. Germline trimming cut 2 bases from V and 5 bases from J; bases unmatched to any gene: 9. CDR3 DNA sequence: TGTGCCAGCAGCTTAAGTGGAGCGGGAGGTGGGGAGACCCAGTACTTC. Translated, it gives CASSLSGAGGGETQYF.

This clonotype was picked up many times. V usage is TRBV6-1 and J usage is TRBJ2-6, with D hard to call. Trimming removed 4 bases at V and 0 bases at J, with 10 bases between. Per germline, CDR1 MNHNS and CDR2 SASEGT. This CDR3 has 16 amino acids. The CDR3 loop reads CASSVSRVSGANVLTF. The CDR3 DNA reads TGTGCCAGCAGTGTGTCCAGAGTCTCTGGGGCCAACGTCCTGACTTTC.

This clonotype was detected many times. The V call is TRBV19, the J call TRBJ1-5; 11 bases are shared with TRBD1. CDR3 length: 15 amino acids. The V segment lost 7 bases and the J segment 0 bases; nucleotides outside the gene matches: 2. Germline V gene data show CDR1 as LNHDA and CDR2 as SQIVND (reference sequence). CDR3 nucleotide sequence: TGTGCCAGTAAGGACAGGGGGCATAGCAATCAGCCCCAGCATTTT. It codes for CASKDRGHSNQPQHF.

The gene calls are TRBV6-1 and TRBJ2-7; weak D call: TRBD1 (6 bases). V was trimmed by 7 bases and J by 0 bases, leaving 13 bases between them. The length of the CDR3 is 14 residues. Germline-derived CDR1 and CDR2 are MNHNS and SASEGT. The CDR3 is CASKGDTFSYEQYF. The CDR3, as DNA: TGTGCCAGCAAAGGGGACACCTTCTCCTACGAGCAGTACTTC.

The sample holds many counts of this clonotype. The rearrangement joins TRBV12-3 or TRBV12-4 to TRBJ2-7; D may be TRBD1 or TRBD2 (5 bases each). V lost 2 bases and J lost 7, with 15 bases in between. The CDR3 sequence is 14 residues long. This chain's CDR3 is CASSLWDRGVEQYF. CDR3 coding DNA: TGTGCCAGCAGTTTATGGGACCGGGGCGTGGAGCAGTACTTC.

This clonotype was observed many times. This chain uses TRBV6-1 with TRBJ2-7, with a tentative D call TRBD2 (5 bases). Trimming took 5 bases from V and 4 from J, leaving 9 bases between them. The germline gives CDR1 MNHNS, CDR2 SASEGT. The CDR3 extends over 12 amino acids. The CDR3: CASSPGMYEQYF. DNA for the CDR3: TGTGCCAGCAGTCCGGGAATGTACGAGCAGTACTTC.

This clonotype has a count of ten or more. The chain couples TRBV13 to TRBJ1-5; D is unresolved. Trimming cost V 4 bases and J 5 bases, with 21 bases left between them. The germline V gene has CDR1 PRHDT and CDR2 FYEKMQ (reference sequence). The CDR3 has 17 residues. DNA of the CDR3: TGTGCCAGCAGCTCTACCCGAGGCGGGAACTTACATCAGCCCCAGCATTTT. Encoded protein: CASSSTRGGNLHQPQHF.

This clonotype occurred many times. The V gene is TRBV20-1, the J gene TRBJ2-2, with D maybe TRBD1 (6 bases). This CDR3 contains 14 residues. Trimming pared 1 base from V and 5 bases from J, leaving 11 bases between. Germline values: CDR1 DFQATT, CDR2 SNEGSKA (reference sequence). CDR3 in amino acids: CSARGRGWTGELFF. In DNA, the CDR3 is TGCAGTGCTAGAGGCAGGGGTTGGACCGGGGAGCTGTTTTTT.